There are a few counts of the clone carrying this T cell receptor (beta chain). Its antigen remains unknown. This record comes from a study of Graves' ophthalmopathy and Graves' hyperthyroidism. Findings and limits, study-wide: Appearing in blood as well were most expanded thyroid clonotypes above 0.001 frequency.

CDR3 length equals 11 residues. Per the germline V gene, CDR1 is SEHNR and CDR2 is FQNEAQ (reference sequence). The V and J ends lost 3 bases and 6 bases respectively, with 5 bases between them. TCR beta CDR3 regions were amplified from RNA transcripts. Scientists carried out first-round RT-PCR using HTBI primers and then a second-round multiplex PCR. MiXCR was run by TCRdb on the multiplex PCR reads, yielding one entry per CDR3 protein. The table shows about 1.1 million distinct CDR3 sequences, with about 38% occurring only once. The TCR originated in an adult man with Graves' hyperthyroidism. The chain couples TRBV7-9 to TRBJ1-2; D remains unclear. The sample consisted of peripheral blood or thyroid tissue (not recorded which). CDR3 in amino acids: CASSFQDGYTF. CDR3 nucleotide sequence: TGTGCCAGCAGCTTCCAGGATGGCTACACCTTC.